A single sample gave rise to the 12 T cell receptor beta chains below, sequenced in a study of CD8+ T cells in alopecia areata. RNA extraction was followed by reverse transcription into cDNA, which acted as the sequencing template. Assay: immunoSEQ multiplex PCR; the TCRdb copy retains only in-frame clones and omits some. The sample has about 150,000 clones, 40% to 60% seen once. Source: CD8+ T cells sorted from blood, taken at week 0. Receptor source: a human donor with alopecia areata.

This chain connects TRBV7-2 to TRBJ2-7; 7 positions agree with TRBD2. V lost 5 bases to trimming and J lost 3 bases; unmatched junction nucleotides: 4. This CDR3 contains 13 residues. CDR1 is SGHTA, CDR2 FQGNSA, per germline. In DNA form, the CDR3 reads TGTGCCAGCAGCCCTGGGGGGGGCTACGAGCAGTACTTC. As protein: CASSPGGGYEQYF.

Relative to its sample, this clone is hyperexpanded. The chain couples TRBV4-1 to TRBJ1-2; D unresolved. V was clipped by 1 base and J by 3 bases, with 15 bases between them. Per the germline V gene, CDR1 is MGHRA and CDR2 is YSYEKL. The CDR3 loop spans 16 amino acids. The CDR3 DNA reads TGCGCCAGCAGCCAAGTTTCGCTAGCCACAGACTATGGCTACACCTTC. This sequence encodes CASSQVSLATDYGYTF.

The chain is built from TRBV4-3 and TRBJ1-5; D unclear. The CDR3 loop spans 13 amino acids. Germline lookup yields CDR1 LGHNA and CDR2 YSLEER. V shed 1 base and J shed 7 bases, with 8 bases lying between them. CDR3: CASSQVRGQPQHF. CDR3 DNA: TGCGCCAGCAGCCAAGTTAGAGGGCAGCCCCAGCATTTT.

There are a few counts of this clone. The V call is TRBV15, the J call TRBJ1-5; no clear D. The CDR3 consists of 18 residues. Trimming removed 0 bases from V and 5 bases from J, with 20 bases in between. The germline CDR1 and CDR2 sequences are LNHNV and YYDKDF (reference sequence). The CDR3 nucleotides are TGTGCCACCAGCAGAGAATTCATGGCAGAGGGAAGGGATCAGCCCCAGCATTTT. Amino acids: CATSREFMAEGRDQPQHF.

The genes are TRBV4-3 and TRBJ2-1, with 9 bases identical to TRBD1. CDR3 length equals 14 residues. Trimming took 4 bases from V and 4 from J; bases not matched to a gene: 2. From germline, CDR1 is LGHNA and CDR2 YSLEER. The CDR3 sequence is CASSPGQGYNEQFF. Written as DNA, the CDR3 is TGCGCCAGCAGCCCGGGACAGGGTTACAATGAGCAGTTCTTC.

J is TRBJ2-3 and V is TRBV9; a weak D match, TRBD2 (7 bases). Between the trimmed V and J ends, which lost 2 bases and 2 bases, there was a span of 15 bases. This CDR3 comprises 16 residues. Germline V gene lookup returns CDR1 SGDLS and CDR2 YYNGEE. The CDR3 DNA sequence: TGTGCCAGCAGCGTCCTCTTGGGGGGGCCCACAGATACGCAGTATTTT. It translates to CASSVLLGGPTDTQYF. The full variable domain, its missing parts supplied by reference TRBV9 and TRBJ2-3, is DSGVTQTPKHLITATGQRVTLRCSPRSGDLSVYWYQQSLDQGLQFLIQYYNGEERAKGNILERFSAQQFPDLHSELNLSSLELGDSALYFCASSVLLGGPTDTQYFGPGTRLTVL.

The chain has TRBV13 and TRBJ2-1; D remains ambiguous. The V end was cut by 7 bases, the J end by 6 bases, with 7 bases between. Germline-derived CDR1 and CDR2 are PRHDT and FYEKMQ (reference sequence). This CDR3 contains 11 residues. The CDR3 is CASKISNEQFF. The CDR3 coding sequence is TGTGCCAGCAAGATATCCAATGAGCAGTTCTTC.

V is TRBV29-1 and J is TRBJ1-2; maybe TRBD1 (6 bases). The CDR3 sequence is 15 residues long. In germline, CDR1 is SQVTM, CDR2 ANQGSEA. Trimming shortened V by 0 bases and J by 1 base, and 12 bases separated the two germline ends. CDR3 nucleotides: TGCAGCGTTGAAGAAGGGTCACAGGGTAACTATGGCTACACCTTC. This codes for CSVEEGSQGNYGYTF.

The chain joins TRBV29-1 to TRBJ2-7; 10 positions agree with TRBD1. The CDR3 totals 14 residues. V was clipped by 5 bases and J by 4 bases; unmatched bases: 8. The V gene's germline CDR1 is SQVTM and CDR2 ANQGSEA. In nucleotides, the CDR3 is TGCAGCGTTCTCGGGGGACAGGGGACGTACGAGCAGTACTTC. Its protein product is CSVLGGQGTYEQYF.

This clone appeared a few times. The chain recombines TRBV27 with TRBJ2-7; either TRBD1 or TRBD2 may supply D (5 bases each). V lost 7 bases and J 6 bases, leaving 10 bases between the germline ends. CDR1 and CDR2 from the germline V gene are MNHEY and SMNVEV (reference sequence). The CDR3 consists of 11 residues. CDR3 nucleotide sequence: TGTGCCAGCACCGGGGCGGGCGAGCAGTACTTC. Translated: CASTGAGEQYF.

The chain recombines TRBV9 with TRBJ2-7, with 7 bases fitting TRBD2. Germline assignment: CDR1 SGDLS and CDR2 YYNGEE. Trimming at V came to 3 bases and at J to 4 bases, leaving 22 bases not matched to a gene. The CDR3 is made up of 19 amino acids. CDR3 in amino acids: CASSGGTAGGGGSRYEQYF. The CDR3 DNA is TGTGCCAGCAGCGGGGGAACCGCGGGCGGGGGAGGTTCCCGGTACGAGCAGTACTTC. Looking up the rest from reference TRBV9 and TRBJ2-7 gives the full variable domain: DSGVTQTPKHLITATGQRVTLRCSPRSGDLSVYWYQQSLDQGLQFLIQYYNGEERAKGNILERFSAQQFPDLHSELNLSSLELGDSALYFCASSGGTAGGGGSRYEQYFGPGTRLTVT.

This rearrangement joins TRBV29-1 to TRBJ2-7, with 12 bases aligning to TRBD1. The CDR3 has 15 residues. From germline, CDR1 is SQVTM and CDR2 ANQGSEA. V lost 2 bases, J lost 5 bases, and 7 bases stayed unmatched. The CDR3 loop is CSVEWGQGARNEQYF. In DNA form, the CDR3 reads TGCAGCGTTGAATGGGGACAGGGGGCGAGGAACGAGCAGTACTTC.